The rows below give T cell receptor beta chains drawn from one sample of a study of vaccination effects on CD4 cells after COVID-19. Their target antigens are unknown. TCRdb's copy holds only in-frame clones and misses some; the assay was immunoSEQ multiplex PCR. The repertoire holds tens of thousands of clones, with about 80% as singletons. Sequencing was performed on CD4+ T cells from PBMCs cultured with HCoV-229E spike peptides, taken after COVID-19 vaccination. Receptor source: a human donor who received a COVID-19 vaccine. Both conserved end residues are part of each CDR3. Each record gives: V gene, clone size, CDR3 length, D gene, J gene, CDR3 protein, CDR3 DNA. The D gene is left open where the match is weak. Not all rows give a size; the values are once, few, many and, for expanded clones, a class.

v_call: TRBV4-3; clone_size: .; cdr3_length: 16; d_call: .; j_call: TRBJ1-1; cdr3_aa: CASSQDLTAENTEAFF; cdr3_nt: TGCGCCAGCAGCCAAGATCTGACAGCTGAGAACACTGAAGCTTTCTTT
v_call: TRBV9; clone_size: .; cdr3_length: 14; d_call: .; j_call: TRBJ1-4; cdr3_aa: CASSVGGLAEKLFF; cdr3_nt: TGTGCCAGCAGCGTAGGGGGCTTGGCTGAAAAACTGTTTTTT
v_call: TRBV4-1; clone_size: .; cdr3_length: 15; d_call: .; j_call: TRBJ1-2; cdr3_aa: CASSQDPAGRYGYTF; cdr3_nt: TGCGCCAGCAGCCAAGATCCCGCAGGGAGATATGGCTACACCTTC
v_call: TRBV14; clone_size: once; cdr3_length: 14; d_call: TRBD2; j_call: TRBJ2-1; cdr3_aa: CASSRLRTSGEQFF; cdr3_nt: TGTGCCAGCAGCCGTTTACGGACTAGCGGTGAGCAGTTCTTC
v_call: TRBV29-1; clone_size: few; cdr3_length: 14; d_call: .; j_call: TRBJ2-5; cdr3_aa: CSVEGGARQETQYF; cdr3_nt: TGCAGCGTTGAAGGCGGGGCTCGGCAAGAGACCCAGTACTTC
v_call: TRBV6-2/TRBV6-3; clone_size: .; cdr3_length: 15; d_call: .; j_call: TRBJ1-5; cdr3_aa: CASSYVDTGNQPQHF; cdr3_nt: TGTGCCAGCAGTTACGTCGACACGGGCAATCAGCCCCAGCATTTT
v_call: TRBV24-1; clone_size: .; cdr3_length: 13; d_call: .; j_call: TRBJ2-3; cdr3_aa: CATTNYQGDTQYF; cdr3_nt: TGTGCCACCACCAACTACCAGGGAGATACGCAGTATTTT
v_call: TRBV9; clone_size: .; cdr3_length: 15; d_call: TRBD1; j_call: TRBJ1-2; cdr3_aa: CASSVWEGANYGYTF; cdr3_nt: TGTGCCAGCAGCGTATGGGAGGGGGCGAACTATGGCTACACCTTC
v_call: TRBV4-2; clone_size: few; cdr3_length: 16; d_call: .; j_call: TRBJ2-3; cdr3_aa: CASSQGDRTSTDTQYF; cdr3_nt: TGTGCCAGCAGCCAAGGTGACAGAACTAGCACAGATACGCAGTATTTT
v_call: TRBV5-1; clone_size: .; cdr3_length: 17; d_call: .; j_call: TRBJ1-6; cdr3_aa: CASSLADVAREDSPLHF; cdr3_nt: TGCGCCAGCAGCTTGGCCGATGTAGCCCGGGAGGATTCACCCCTCCACTTT
v_call: TRBV11-2; clone_size: .; cdr3_length: 16; d_call: .; j_call: TRBJ2-1; cdr3_aa: CASSFGWGAVYNEQFF; cdr3_nt: TGTGCCAGCAGCTTTGGTTGGGGGGCGGTCTACAATGAGCAGTTCTTC
v_call: TRBV4-2; clone_size: .; cdr3_length: 19; d_call: TRBD2; j_call: TRBJ2-6; cdr3_aa: CASSRGTSGSSSGANVLTF; cdr3_nt: TGTGCCAGCAGTCGAGGGACTAGCGGATCGAGCTCTGGGGCCAACGTCCTGACTTTC
v_call: TRBV4-3; clone_size: .; cdr3_length: 15; d_call: .; j_call: TRBJ1-2; cdr3_aa: CASSQGYTSNYGYTF; cdr3_nt: TGCGCCAGCAGCCAAGGGTACACCTCTAACTATGGCTACACCTTC
v_call: TRBV29-1; clone_size: .; cdr3_length: 13; d_call: TRBD2; j_call: TRBJ2-1; cdr3_aa: CSYSSGGRDEQFF; cdr3_nt: TGCAGTTACTCTAGCGGGGGACGCGATGAGCAGTTCTTC
v_call: TRBV7-9; clone_size: .; cdr3_length: 15; d_call: .; j_call: TRBJ1-5; cdr3_aa: CASSLGDGPVQPQHF; cdr3_nt: TGTGCCAGCAGCTTAGGGGATGGACCGGTTCAGCCCCAGCATTTT
v_call: TRBV2; clone_size: .; cdr3_length: 13; d_call: .; j_call: TRBJ1-6; cdr3_aa: CASSTIRDSPLHF; cdr3_nt: TGTGCCAGCAGTACCATTAGGGATTCACCCCTCCACTTT
v_call: TRBV10-1; clone_size: .; cdr3_length: 14; d_call: .; j_call: TRBJ1-1; cdr3_aa: CASSESGANTEAFF; cdr3_nt: TGCGCCAGCAGTGAGTCCGGGGCGAACACTGAAGCTTTCTTT
v_call: TRBV30; clone_size: .; cdr3_length: 14; d_call: .; j_call: TRBJ2-5; cdr3_aa: CAWSKVRSWETQYF; cdr3_nt: TGTGCCTGGAGCAAGGTCAGAAGTTGGGAGACCCAGTACTTC
v_call: TRBV7-8; clone_size: .; cdr3_length: 16; d_call: TRBD1; j_call: TRBJ2-3; cdr3_aa: CASSSVDRVGADTQYF; cdr3_nt: TGTGCCAGCAGCTCCGTGGACAGGGTTGGAGCAGATACGCAGTATTTT
v_call: TRBV6-1; clone_size: .; cdr3_length: 19; d_call: TRBD2; j_call: TRBJ2-1; cdr3_aa: CASSEYGLAATSSYNEQFF; cdr3_nt: TGTGCCAGCAGTGAATATGGACTAGCGGCAACGAGCTCCTACAATGAGCAGTTCTTC
v_call: TRBV10-2; clone_size: .; cdr3_length: 15; d_call: TRBD1; j_call: TRBJ1-2; cdr3_aa: CASVRETGGDYGYTF; cdr3_nt: TGCGCCAGCGTAAGGGAGACAGGGGGCGACTATGGCTACACCTTC
v_call: TRBV6-6; clone_size: .; cdr3_length: 15; d_call: .; j_call: TRBJ2-1; cdr3_aa: CASSYRGGPWDEQFF; cdr3_nt: TGTGCCAGCAGTTACCGCGGGGGCCCCTGGGATGAGCAGTTCTTC
v_call: TRBV5-1; clone_size: .; cdr3_length: 14; d_call: .; j_call: TRBJ1-1; cdr3_aa: CASSGGDINTEAFF; cdr3_nt: TGCGCCAGCAGCGGGGGGGACATTAACACTGAAGCTTTCTTT
v_call: TRBV30; clone_size: .; cdr3_length: 14; d_call: .; j_call: TRBJ1-1; cdr3_aa: CAWSVGPKNTEAFF; cdr3_nt: TGTGCCTGGAGTGTGGGACCGAAGAACACTGAAGCTTTCTTT
v_call: TRBV10-3; clone_size: .; cdr3_length: 14; d_call: TRBD1; j_call: TRBJ2-5; cdr3_aa: CAISPGQGEETQYF; cdr3_nt: TGTGCCATCAGTCCAGGACAGGGCGAAGAGACCCAGTACTTC
v_call: TRBV15; clone_size: .; cdr3_length: 13; d_call: .; j_call: TRBJ2-1; cdr3_aa: CATSREEYNEQFF; cdr3_nt: TGTGCCACCAGCAGAGAAGAGTACAATGAGCAGTTCTTC
v_call: TRBV19; clone_size: .; cdr3_length: 16; d_call: TRBD1; j_call: TRBJ2-2; cdr3_aa: CASSSWTGGHPGELFF; cdr3_nt: TGTGCCAGTAGTAGCTGGACAGGGGGTCATCCCGGGGAGCTGTTTTTT
v_call: TRBV2; clone_size: .; cdr3_length: 14; d_call: .; j_call: TRBJ2-3; cdr3_aa: CASSEQGGSDTQYF; cdr3_nt: TGTGCCAGCAGTGAGCAGGGCGGGTCAGATACGCAGTATTTT
v_call: TRBV24-1; clone_size: .; cdr3_length: 15; d_call: .; j_call: TRBJ1-5; cdr3_aa: CATSDRGTAGQPQHF; cdr3_nt: TGTGCCACCAGTGATCGGGGGACGGCGGGTCAGCCCCAGCATTTT
v_call: TRBV7-9; clone_size: .; cdr3_length: 14; d_call: .; j_call: TRBJ1-1; cdr3_aa: CASSSGHMNTEAFF; cdr3_nt: TGTGCCAGCAGCTCCGGACACATGAACACTGAAGCTTTCTTT
v_call: TRBV19; clone_size: .; cdr3_length: 15; d_call: .; j_call: TRBJ1-1; cdr3_aa: CASSTQQGRNTEAFF; cdr3_nt: TGTGCCAGTAGTACTCAACAGGGTCGGAACACTGAAGCTTTCTTT
v_call: TRBV2; clone_size: once; cdr3_length: 13; d_call: TRBD1; j_call: TRBJ2-1; cdr3_aa: CASSLQGANEQFF; cdr3_nt: TGTGCCAGCAGTCTACAGGGGGCGAATGAGCAGTTCTTC
v_call: TRBV6-2/TRBV6-3; clone_size: .; cdr3_length: 15; d_call: TRBD1; j_call: TRBJ1-5; cdr3_aa: CASSSSGGANQPQHF; cdr3_nt: TGTGCCAGCAGTTCCTCAGGGGGGGCTAATCAGCCCCAGCATTTT
v_call: TRBV28; clone_size: .; cdr3_length: 15; d_call: .; j_call: TRBJ2-3; cdr3_aa: CASSHHRGGTDTQYF; cdr3_nt: TGTGCCAGCAGTCACCACAGGGGAGGTACAGATACGCAGTATTTT